This TCR beta chain was recorded in a study of T cell repertoires and HLA-DP antigens. Study results and caveats: Against both alloantigens, CD137+ clonality was similar, approximately 0.4. Average cumulative frequency of previously undetected clones was 36.3% against one allele and around 50% against the other. No separate analysis of naive versus memory CD4+ cells was done.

As to this clone: Its antigen remains unknown.

CDR3 length equals 16 residues. Germline V CDR1 and CDR2: MNHEY, SMNVEV (reference sequence). V lost 5 bases to trimming and J lost 3 bases, with 17 bases between them. The primer mix covered 54 TRBV segments and 13 TRBJ segments. Libraries were prepared by immunoSEQ multiplex PCR; TCRdb keeps only in-frame clonotypes and omits some of them. The sample holds 65,000 to 95,000 clones; about four fifths are singletons and the top ten take 1.6%. This sequence joins TRBV27 and TRBJ2-1; the D is unclear. Sequencing used CD4+ T cells from PBMCs. The sequence came from a man aged 60 to 75 in good health and CMV-seronegative. The CDR3 nucleotides read TGTGCCAGCAGTACTGGACGAATGGCATTCTACAATGAGCAGTTCTTC. This encodes CASSTGRMAFYNEQFF.